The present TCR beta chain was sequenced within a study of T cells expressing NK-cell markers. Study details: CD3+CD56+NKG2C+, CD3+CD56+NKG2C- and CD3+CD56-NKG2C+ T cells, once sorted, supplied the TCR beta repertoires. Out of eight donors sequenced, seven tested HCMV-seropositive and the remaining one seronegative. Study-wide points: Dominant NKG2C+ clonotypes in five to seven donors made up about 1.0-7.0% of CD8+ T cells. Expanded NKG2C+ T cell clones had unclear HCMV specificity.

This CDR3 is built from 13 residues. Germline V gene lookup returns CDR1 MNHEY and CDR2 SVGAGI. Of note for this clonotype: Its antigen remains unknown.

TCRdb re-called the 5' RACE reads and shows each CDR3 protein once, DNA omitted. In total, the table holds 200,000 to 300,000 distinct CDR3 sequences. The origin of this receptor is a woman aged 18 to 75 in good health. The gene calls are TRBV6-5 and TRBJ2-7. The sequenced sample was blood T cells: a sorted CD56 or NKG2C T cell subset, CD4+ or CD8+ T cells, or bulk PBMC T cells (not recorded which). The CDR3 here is CASSYSSQYEQYF.